The sequence of this T cell receptor (beta chain) was determined in a study of blood T cells in healthy people across ages. Peripheral blood samples of around 9.8 milliliters were drawn from each donor. This CDR3 is built from 15 residues. The germline CDR1 and CDR2 sequences are MDHEN and SYDVKM. V was clipped by 2 bases and J by 5 bases; unmatched bases: 6. The authors ran a second PCR of roughly 6 to 12 cycles using a sample-barcoded 5' primer and a J-beta primer mix. Each of the samples gave a minimum of 3 million paired-end reads that contained CDR3. TCRdb used MiXCR to reprocess the 5' RACE reads, holding one entry per CDR3 protein. The sample records about 930,000 distinct CDR3 sequences, under 35% being singletons. These data were also filed under a second study, of T cells of mothers and their children. From that study: The sample comes from eight or nine healthy Caucasian donors: mothers and children.

The sequencing sample was made of blood. This chain links TRBV28 with TRBJ1-1; 9 bases line up with TRBD1. This sequence was found in a middle-aged woman in good health. This CDR3 reads CASSLTLTGGTEAFF. DNA for the CDR3: TGTGCCAGCAGTTTAACCCTGACAGGGGGGACTGAAGCTTTCTTT.